This T cell receptor beta chain was sequenced in a study of vaccination effects on CD4 cells after COVID-19. Isolating CD4+ T cells followed about 11 days of culture. Using immunoSEQ multiplex PCR, the repertoire was profiled, and TCRdb retains in-frame clones only, with some absent. The top ten clones hold 2.5% to 3.5% of a sample with around 41,000 clones, over 80% of them seen once. V was trimmed by 9 bases and J by 3 bases, leaving 12 bases between them. This CDR3 comprises 12 residues. From germline, CDR1 is MNHEY and CDR2 SVGAGI. As to this clone: Its specificity is not known.

The sequence was obtained from a human donor who received a COVID-19 vaccine. The material sequenced was CD4+ T cells from PBMCs cultured without peptide, taken before COVID-19 vaccination. The gene calls are TRBV6-5 and TRBJ2-7, with D possibly being TRBD1 (6 bases). The CDR3 nucleotides are TGTGCCAGGACCGGGACAAACTACGAGCAGTACGTC. Translation: CARTGTNYEQYV.